The next 30 T cell receptor beta chains were all read from a single sample in a study of blood T cell repertoires in COVID-19. The assay was immunoSEQ multiplex PCR, and TCRdb's table has in-frame clones only and misses some. Of about 180,000 clones in the sample, approximately 83% are singletons; the top ten hold over 2.5%. The sequencing sample was made of peripheral blood. These receptors were collected from a man between 60 and 75 years old with acute or convalescent COVID-19.

This chain connects TRBV19 to TRBJ1-5; 8 bases agree with TRBD1. The CDR3 loop spans 13 amino acids. Germline V lookup: CDR1 LNHDA, CDR2 SQIVND (reference sequence). After removal of 8 bases from V and 7 bases from J, the junction contained 7 bases not matched to a gene. The CDR3 DNA reads TGTGCCAGTGGGCAGGGGGCGAGGCAGCCCCAGCATTTT. It encodes CASGQGARQPQHF.

J is TRBJ2-5 and V is TRBV29-1; TRBD1 matches at 8 bases. The germline CDR1 and CDR2 sequences are SQVTM and ANQGSEA. V was clipped by 8 bases and J by 7 bases; unmatched bases: 6. The CDR3 has 11 amino acids. CDR3 in DNA: TGCAGCTTCGACAGGGGTTTGACCCAGTACTTC. The encoded protein is CSFDRGLTQYF. Filled out from reference TRBV29-1 and TRBJ2-5, the complete variable domain reads SAVISQKPSRDICQRGTSLTIQCQVDSQVTMMFWYRQQPGQSLTLIATANQGSEATYESGFVIDKFPISRPNLTFSTLTVSNMSPEDSSIYLCSFDRGLTQYFGPGTRLLVL.

This rearrangement joins TRBV6-6 to TRBJ1-5; weak D call: TRBD1 (6 bases). The V end lost 7 bases, the J end lost 6 bases, and 19 bases lay between the germline ends. In germline, CDR1 is MNHNY, CDR2 SVGAGI (reference sequence). This CDR3 is built from 15 residues. As DNA, the CDR3 is TGTGCCAGCACTCCCACAGGGTTCATACGTCAGCCCCAGCATTTT. It specifies CASTPTGFIRQPQHF.

The V and J genes are TRBV28 and TRBJ1-1; D is ambiguous. The V end lost 2 bases, the J end lost 5 bases, and 12 bases lay between the germline ends. The CDR3 runs to 14 residues. The germline V gene encodes CDR1 MDHEN and CDR2 SYDVKM. CDR3 in amino acids: CASSLVEGGTEAFF. CDR3 DNA: TGTGCCAGCAGTTTAGTGGAGGGAGGGACTGAAGCTTTCTTT.

Here the CDR3 reads CASSDSRGDTQYF. For the CDR3, the DNA is TGTGCCAGCAGTGACTCGAGAGGAGATACGCAGTATTTT. This chain uses TRBV6-4 with TRBJ2-3; D call uncertain. Germline V gene data show CDR1 as MRHNA and CDR2 as SNTAGT. V lost 0 bases to trimming and J lost 5 bases, with 6 bases between them. The CDR3 consists of 13 residues.

This chain uses TRBV18 with TRBJ2-3; D is possibly TRBD1 (5 bases). CDR3 length: 14 amino acids. V gave up 6 bases and J gave up 4 bases, with 14 bases separating them. Germline values: CDR1 KGHSH, CDR2 LQKENI. The chain's CDR3 is CASSKTDPPDTQYF. The DNA for the CDR3 is TGTGCCAGCTCTAAGACAGACCCGCCAGATACGCAGTATTTT.

The V and J genes are TRBV4-3 and TRBJ2-1, with D perhaps matching TRBD2 (6 bases). The V and J ends lost 0 bases and 0 bases respectively, with 15 bases between them. The CDR3 is 18 residues long. In germline, CDR1 is LGHNA, CDR2 YSLEER. For the CDR3, the DNA is TGCGCCAGCAGCCAAGAACCGGGCGGGATTAGCTCCTACAATGAGCAGTTCTTC. This sequence encodes CASSQEPGGISSYNEQFF.

CDR3: CASSQAAGTGSRAFF. The CDR3 coding sequence is TGTGCCAGCAGCCAAGCCGCAGGGACAGGGAGCAGAGCTTTCTTT. The rearrangement joins TRBV3-1 (or the pseudogene TRBV3-2) to TRBJ1-1, with 9 positions matching TRBD1. The length of the CDR3 is 15 residues. Trimming at V came to 1 base and at J to 10 bases, leaving 10 bases not matched to a gene. Per the germline V gene, CDR1 is LGHDT and CDR2 is YNNKEL (reference sequence).

This sequence joins TRBV7-9 and TRBJ2-7, with 13 bases lining up with TRBD2. The CDR3 extends over 15 amino acids. The ends lost 4 bases at V and 6 bases at J; junction bases unmatched: 6. From germline, CDR1 is SEHNR and CDR2 FQNEAQ (reference sequence). Written as DNA, the CDR3 is TGTGCCAGCAGCTCAACCGGGACTAGCGGGGCCGAGCAGTACTTC. This gives the protein CASSSTGTSGAEQYF.

The J gene is TRBJ1-6, the V gene TRBV3-1 (or the pseudogene TRBV3-2); TRBD1 agrees at 9 bases. CDR1 LGHDT and CDR2 YNNKEL come from the germline V gene (reference sequence). Losses at the gene ends were 5 bases for V and 7 bases for J; bases not matched to a gene: 3. This CDR3 has 14 residues. CDR3: CASSGQGRNSPLHF. CDR3 bases: TGTGCCAGCAGCGGACAGGGGCGAAATTCACCCCTCCACTTT.

The genes are TRBV7-2 and TRBJ2-3; the D gene is possibly TRBD1 (6 bases). Germline loops: CDR1 SGHTA, CDR2 FQGNSA. The CDR3 covers 16 residues. Trimming pared 5 bases from V and 5 bases from J, leaving 20 bases between. CDR3 protein: CASSSGQPVGGDTQYF. The CDR3 nucleotides are TGTGCCAGCAGCAGCGGACAGCCCGTCGGTGGAGATACGCAGTATTTT. The variable domain in full, completed from reference TRBV7-2 and TRBJ2-3, reads GAGVSQSPSNKVTEKGKDVELRCDPISGHTALYWYRQSLGQGLEFLIYFQGNSAPDKSGLPSDRFSAERTGGSVSTLTIQRTQQEDSAVYLCASSSGQPVGGDTQYFGPGTRLTVL.

This chain joins TRBV7-9 and TRBJ2-1; the match to TRBD1 covers 10 bases. There are 16 residues in the CDR3. Trimming cost V 4 bases and J 7 bases; bases outside gene matches: 10. CDR1 SEHNR and CDR2 FQNEAQ come from the germline V gene (reference sequence). The CDR3: CASSYQGQGGKNEQFF. DNA for the CDR3: TGTGCCAGCAGCTATCAAGGACAGGGGGGAAAGAATGAGCAGTTCTTC.

V usage is TRBV5-1 and J usage is TRBJ2-1, with 10 bases matching TRBD2. Germline loops: CDR1 SGHRS, CDR2 YFSETQ. After removal of 0 bases from V and 7 bases from J, the junction contained 7 bases not matched to a gene. This CDR3 has 16 residues. The CDR3 DNA is TGCGCCAGCAGCTTGGCAGTAGCGGGAGGCGCAAATGAGCAGTTCTTC. Residues: CASSLAVAGGANEQFF.

This rearrangement joins TRBV10-3 to TRBJ1-2; TRBD1 matches 7 bases. V shed 6 bases, J shed 5 bases, and the junction held 12 bases outside the gene matches. The V gene's germline CDR1 is ENHRY and CDR2 SYGVKD. The CDR3 sequence is 15 residues long. CDR3 sequence reads: CAISPEPGGGYGYTF. The CDR3 bases are TGTGCCATCAGCCCGGAGCCAGGGGGAGGTTATGGCTACACCTTC.

This clone has only a few counts. The chain combines TRBV25-1 with TRBJ2-1; 9 bases fit TRBD1. The CDR3 consists of 15 residues. CDR1 and CDR2 from the germline V gene are MGHDK and SYGVNS. V was clipped by 8 bases and J by 8 bases; unmatched bases: 13. The CDR3 loop is CASLGPGQGDDEQFF. In nucleotides, the CDR3 is TGTGCCAGCCTTGGGCCGGGACAGGGTGACGATGAGCAGTTCTTC.

The CDR3 region has the DNA TGTGCCAGCAGTTTGAGGGAGGGTCAGCCCCAGCATTTT. This translates into CASSLREGQPQHF. The rearrangement joins TRBV12-3 or TRBV12-4 to TRBJ1-5; D gene ambiguous. The CDR3 extends over 13 amino acids. V lost 3 bases and J lost 6, with 9 bases in between.

The rearrangement links TRBV19 to TRBJ1-1, with 9 bases matching TRBD1. Trimming took 7 bases from V and 4 from J; bases not matched to a gene: 7. This CDR3 has 14 amino acids. The V gene's germline CDR1 is LNHDA and CDR2 SQIVND (reference sequence). CDR3 sequence: CASTTLTGGTEAFF. CDR3 coding DNA: TGTGCCAGTACCACCCTGACAGGGGGCACTGAAGCTTTCTTT.

Only one count was recorded for this clone. The chain has TRBV7-2 and TRBJ1-6; the match to TRBD1 covers 8 bases. Unmatched junction bases numbered 14, after V lost 2 bases and J lost 8 bases. Germline V gene data show CDR1 as SGHTA and CDR2 as FQGNSA. There are 18 residues in the CDR3. The CDR3 DNA sequence: TGTGCCAGCAGCTTACTTAATCCTTCTGGACAGGGATATTCACCCCTCCACTTT. This gives the protein CASSLLNPSGQGYSPLHF.

This clone has a single count. The CDR3 reads CASRQGQGDGYEQYF. Here the CDR3 DNA reads TGCGCCAGCAGACAGGGACAGGGGGACGGGTACGAGCAGTACTTC. The J gene is TRBJ2-7, the V gene TRBV5-1; 11 bases are shared with TRBD1. The CDR3 runs 15 residues. With 5 bases clipped from V and 4 bases from J, the junction kept 8 bases outside the gene matches. The germline gives CDR1 SGHRS, CDR2 YFSETQ. Filled out from reference TRBV5-1 and TRBJ2-7, the complete variable domain reads KAGVTQTPRYLIKTRGQQVTLSCSPISGHRSVSWYQQTPGQGLQFLFEYFSETQRNKGNFPGRFSGRQFSNSRSEMNVSTLELGDSALYLCASRQGQGDGYEQYFGPGTRLTVT.

The rearrangement uses TRBV18 and TRBJ2-5, with D possibly TRBD2 on 7 matching bases. V lost 3 bases and J 1 base, leaving 12 bases between the germline ends. The germline gives CDR1 KGHSH, CDR2 LQKENI. The CDR3 totals 15 residues. The CDR3 DNA follows: TGTGCCAGCTCACCGCTCGGGGGGCTCCAAGAGACCCAGTACTTC. It encodes CASSPLGGLQETQYF.

V and J are TRBV6-2 or TRBV6-3 and TRBJ1-5, with D hard to call. This CDR3 has 14 residues. V was pared by 2 bases and J by 6 bases, with 11 bases between. Germline loops: CDR1 MNHEY, CDR2 SVGEGT. This chain's CDR3 is CASSYGGVGQPQHF. The CDR3 DNA reads as TGTGCCAGCAGTTACGGCGGGGTGGGTCAGCCCCAGCATTTT.

This chain connects TRBV5-1 to TRBJ2-5, with TRBD1 matching 8 bases. The germline V gene encodes CDR1 SGHRS and CDR2 YFSETQ. With 1 base clipped from V and 4 bases from J, the junction kept 6 bases outside the gene matches. The CDR3 length is 15 residues. The chain's CDR3 is CASSLTSGGRETQYF. CDR3 bases: TGCGCCAGCAGCTTGACGTCAGGGGGCAGAGAGACCCAGTACTTC.

This clone is a singleton in its sample. V and J are TRBV5-4 and TRBJ2-2, with TRBD1 as a possible D gene (6 bases). The CDR3 is made up of 17 amino acids. Germline V gives CDR1 SGHNT, CDR2 YYREEE (reference sequence). Trimming pared 5 bases from V and 2 bases from J, leaving 19 bases between. The CDR3, as DNA: TGTGCCAGCAGTCGGGCCCCAGGGGATCCCAACACCGGGGAGCTGTTTTTT. It specifies CASSRAPGDPNTGELFF.

The V call is TRBV6-2 or TRBV6-3, the J call TRBJ2-1; D unresolved. The V end lost 5 bases, the J end lost 4 bases, and 21 bases lay between the germline ends. The CDR3 spans 17 residues. Germline V gene data show CDR1 as MNHEY and CDR2 as SVGEGT. For the CDR3, the DNA is TGTGCCAGCAGTAGAGCCCCATTATCTCCCCCGTACAATGAGCAGTTCTTC. Its translation: CASSRAPLSPPYNEQFF.

This clone has just one count. This chain connects TRBV7-3 to TRBJ1-4; D ambiguous. V gave up 5 bases and J gave up 4 bases, with 11 bases separating them. Germline V gene lookup returns CDR1 SGHTA and CDR2 FQGTGA. The CDR3 has 14 amino acids. CDR3 bases: TGTGCCAGCAGCCTGGGCCCCAGTAATGAAAAACTGTTTTTT. Its protein product is CASSLGPSNEKLFF.

V gene TRBV28 combines with J gene TRBJ2-1; TRBD2 matches 7 bases. CDR1 and CDR2 (germline): MDHEN, SYDVKM. J gave up 12 bases and V 9 bases, and 8 bases lay outside the gene matches. The CDR3 covers 11 residues. CDR3 in DNA: TGTGCCAGTCGGGGGGATCGGGTGCAGTTCTTC. This encodes CASRGDRVQFF.

The rearrangement joins TRBV7-9 to TRBJ1-1, with a tentative D call TRBD1 (5 bases). The CDR3 consists of 15 residues. Germline CDR1 SEHNR, CDR2 FQNEAQ (reference sequence). Trimming cost V 1 base and J 4 bases, with 13 bases left between them. This CDR3 reads CASSLEGSRGTEAFF. In DNA form, the CDR3 reads TGTGCCAGCAGCTTAGAGGGGTCTAGGGGCACTGAAGCTTTCTTT.

A few counts support this clone. This chain uses TRBV4-3 with TRBJ1-2; D might be TRBD1 (5 bases). Trimming cost V 1 base and J 4 bases, with 7 bases left between them. This CDR3 spans 13 amino acids. Germline V gene sequence: CDR1 LGHNA, CDR2 YSLEER. In DNA, the CDR3 is TGCGCCAGCAGCCAAGGACAGCTCTATGGCTACACCTTC. Translating gives CASSQGQLYGYTF.

The V call is TRBV27, the J call TRBJ2-7, with a weak D call TRBD1 (7 bases). The CDR3 is made up of 15 amino acids. With 2 bases removed from V and 7 bases from J, the gap between germline ends came to 18 bases. The germline V gene encodes CDR1 MNHEY and CDR2 SMNVEV (reference sequence). The CDR3 region is CASSLRGTAPWEQYF. As DNA, the CDR3 is TGTGCCAGCAGTTTACGGGGGACAGCCCCCTGGGAGCAGTACTTC.

This chain connects TRBV28 to TRBJ1-5; 11 nucleotides agree with TRBD1. The V and J ends lost 6 bases and 3 bases, in that order; junction bases with no gene match: 7. Germline assignment: CDR1 MDHEN and CDR2 SYDVKM. The CDR3 contains 16 residues. The CDR3 region is CASSPRTGGLNQPQHF. CDR3 in DNA: TGTGCCAGCAGCCCTCGGACAGGGGGCCTCAATCAGCCCCAGCATTTT. Drawing the rest from reference TRBV28 and TRBJ1-5, the complete variable domain is DVKVTQSSRYLVKRTGEKVFLECVQDMDHENMFWYRQDPGLGLRLIYFSYDVKMKEKGDIPEGYSVSREKKERFSLILESASTNQTSMYLCASSPRTGGLNQPQHFGDGTRLSIL.